Listed below are T cell receptor beta chains from one sample, sequenced in a study of response to subunit inactivated influenza vaccine. Each CDR3 protein is one row after TCRdb ran MiXCR on the RT-PCR reads. The profile shows 600,000 to 850,000 distinct CDR3 sequences, approximately 15% of them singletons. Specimen: PBMCs from blood, collected roughly 15 days before vaccination. These TCRs come from a man in his fifties or sixties who received an inactivated influenza vaccine. CDR3s include the opening cysteine and the closing phenylalanine or tryptophan. Each record gives: J gene, V gene, D gene, clone size, CDR3 protein, CDR3 DNA. A D gene is named only where the DNA matches it firmly. Only part of the rows carry a size: once, few, many, or a class if the clone is expanded.

j_call: TRBJ1-2
v_call: TRBV27
d_call: TRBD1
clone_size: few
cdr3_aa: CASSPATGGGYGYTF
cdr3_nt: TGTGCCAGCAGTCCCGCGACAGGGGGGGGCTATGGCTACACCTTC

j_call: TRBJ2-7
v_call: TRBV20-1
d_call: TRBD2
clone_size: NA
cdr3_aa: CSARTLAGAYEQYF
cdr3_nt: TGCAGTGCTAGAACACTAGCGGGGGCCTACGAGCAGTACTTC

j_call: TRBJ2-1
v_call: TRBV20-1
d_call: TRBD2
clone_size: many
cdr3_aa: CSATSGGALNEQFF
cdr3_nt: TGCAGTGCTACTAGCGGGGGGGCCTTGAATGAGCAGTTCTTC

j_call: TRBJ1-2
v_call: TRBV5-4
d_call: TRBD1
clone_size: NA
cdr3_aa: CASRPGQGPNYGYTF
cdr3_nt: TGTGCCAGCAGGCCCGGACAGGGTCCCAACTATGGCTACACCTTC

j_call: TRBJ1-2
v_call: TRBV29-1
d_call: TRBD1
clone_size: NA
cdr3_aa: CSVTPTGANGYTF
cdr3_nt: TGCAGCGTTACCCCGACAGGGGCCAATGGCTACACCTTC

j_call: TRBJ2-5
v_call: TRBV12-3/TRBV12-4
d_call: TRBD2
clone_size: many
cdr3_aa: CASSLAGGWETQYF
cdr3_nt: TGTGCCAGCAGCCTAGCGGGAGGTTGGGAGACCCAGTACTTC

j_call: TRBJ2-7
v_call: TRBV6-5
d_call: NA
clone_size: NA
cdr3_aa: CASSYRQEQYF
cdr3_nt: TGTGCCAGCAGTTACCGTCAGGAGCAGTACTTC

j_call: TRBJ2-7
v_call: TRBV7-9
d_call: TRBD1
clone_size: few
cdr3_aa: CASSSNSGTGSSYEQYF
cdr3_nt: TGTGCCAGCAGCTCCAATTCCGGGACAGGCAGCTCCTACGAGCAGTACTTC

j_call: TRBJ2-7
v_call: TRBV28
d_call: NA
clone_size: NA
cdr3_aa: CASSPPSNYEQYF
cdr3_nt: TGTGCCAGCAGCCCCCCCTCTAACTACGAGCAGTACTTC

j_call: TRBJ2-7
v_call: TRBV15
d_call: NA
clone_size: many
cdr3_aa: CATSRLKLPPGPTPSYEQYF
cdr3_nt: TGTGCCACCAGCAGACTTAAACTCCCCCCGGGACCCACACCCTCCTACGAGCAGTACTTC

j_call: TRBJ2-1
v_call: TRBV4-2
d_call: TRBD1
clone_size: NA
cdr3_aa: CASSQGQGVWSYNEQFF
cdr3_nt: TGTGCCAGCAGCCAAGGACAGGGGGTTTGGTCCTACAATGAGCAGTTCTTC

j_call: TRBJ2-1
v_call: TRBV11-2
d_call: NA
clone_size: NA
cdr3_aa: CASSLDGMAGNEQFF
cdr3_nt: TGTGCCAGCAGCTTAGATGGAATGGCAGGGAATGAGCAGTTCTTC

j_call: TRBJ1-5
v_call: TRBV20-1
d_call: TRBD1
clone_size: NA
cdr3_aa: CSAGRGQGNQPQHF
cdr3_nt: TGCAGTGCTGGGCGAGGACAGGGGAATCAGCCCCAGCATTTT

j_call: TRBJ1-1
v_call: TRBV20-1
d_call: NA
clone_size: NA
cdr3_aa: CSAPKAGGGNTEAFF
cdr3_nt: TGCAGTGCCCCCAAGGCGGGAGGAGGTAACACTGAAGCTTTCTTT

j_call: TRBJ2-1
v_call: TRBV24-1
d_call: TRBD1
clone_size: NA
cdr3_aa: CATSRQGFSEQFF
cdr3_nt: TGTGCCACCTCCAGACAGGGGTTTAGTGAGCAGTTCTTC

j_call: TRBJ2-7
v_call: TRBV3-1
d_call: NA
clone_size: NA
cdr3_aa: CASSQATERGYYEQYF
cdr3_nt: TGTGCCAGCAGCCAAGCGACGGAAAGGGGGTACTACGAGCAGTACTTC

j_call: TRBJ2-2
v_call: TRBV7-7
d_call: TRBD1
clone_size: many
cdr3_aa: CASSPRIQGAGKGGELFF
cdr3_nt: TGTGCCAGCAGCCCCCGGATACAGGGGGCGGGGAAAGGCGGGGAGCTGTTTTTT

j_call: TRBJ2-1
v_call: TRBV29-1
d_call: TRBD2
clone_size: NA
cdr3_aa: CSVGVGGRFQNEQFF
cdr3_nt: TGCAGCGTTGGCGTCGGCGGGAGGTTTCAAAATGAGCAGTTCTTC

j_call: TRBJ2-5
v_call: TRBV24-1
d_call: NA
clone_size: NA
cdr3_aa: CATSDATGNQETQYF
cdr3_nt: TGTGCCACCAGTGATGCCACAGGGAACCAAGAGACCCAGTACTTC

j_call: TRBJ2-3
v_call: TRBV4-1
d_call: NA
clone_size: few
cdr3_aa: CASSQVLAMPDTQYF
cdr3_nt: TGCGCCAGCAGCCAAGTCCTCGCGATGCCCGATACGCAGTATTTT

j_call: TRBJ2-5
v_call: TRBV29-1
d_call: TRBD1
clone_size: NA
cdr3_aa: CSVEKDSGQGQTQYF
cdr3_nt: TGCAGCGTTGAAAAGGACTCGGGACAGGGACAGACCCAGTACTTC

j_call: TRBJ2-2
v_call: TRBV12-3/TRBV12-4
d_call: NA
clone_size: many
cdr3_aa: CASSDTGTAGELFF
cdr3_nt: TGTGCCAGCAGTGACACTGGGACTGCAGGGGAGCTGTTTTTT

j_call: TRBJ2-7
v_call: TRBV7-2
d_call: NA
clone_size: once
cdr3_aa: CASSLYWPPEQYF
cdr3_nt: TGTGCCAGCAGCTTATACTGGCCTCCCGAGCAGTACTTC

j_call: TRBJ2-7
v_call: TRBV7-2
d_call: TRBD1
clone_size: NA
cdr3_aa: CASSYAGTGVYYEQYF
cdr3_nt: TGTGCCAGCAGCTATGCCGGGACAGGAGTTTACTACGAGCAGTACTTC

j_call: TRBJ2-7
v_call: TRBV30
d_call: NA
clone_size: NA
cdr3_aa: CAWSLKGRTYEQYF
cdr3_nt: TGTGCCTGGAGTTTAAAGGGCCGCACCTACGAGCAGTACTTC

j_call: TRBJ2-3
v_call: TRBV4-1
d_call: NA
clone_size: NA
cdr3_aa: CASSQESRGTSTDTQYF
cdr3_nt: TGCGCCAGCAGCCAAGAATCGAGGGGGACTAGCACAGATACGCAGTATTTT

j_call: TRBJ2-7
v_call: TRBV20-1
d_call: TRBD2
clone_size: few
cdr3_aa: CSAREGTSVTYEQYF
cdr3_nt: TGCAGTGCTAGAGAGGGGACTAGCGTCACCTACGAGCAGTACTTC

j_call: TRBJ2-5
v_call: TRBV18
d_call: NA
clone_size: many
cdr3_aa: CASQPGEETQYF
cdr3_nt: TGTGCCAGCCAACCCGGGGAAGAGACCCAGTACTTC

j_call: TRBJ2-7
v_call: TRBV29-1
d_call: NA
clone_size: few
cdr3_aa: CSVAGHRYSYEQYF
cdr3_nt: TGCAGCGTTGCAGGACACCGATACTCCTACGAGCAGTACTTC

j_call: TRBJ1-2
v_call: TRBV5-1
d_call: NA
clone_size: NA
cdr3_aa: CASRAGSYGYTF
cdr3_nt: TGCGCCAGCAGGGCCGGAAGCTATGGCTACACCTTC

j_call: TRBJ1-1
v_call: TRBV29-1
d_call: NA
clone_size: few
cdr3_aa: CSVETGEGAFF
cdr3_nt: TGCAGCGTTGAAACAGGTGAGGGAGCTTTCTTT

j_call: TRBJ2-3
v_call: TRBV4-3
d_call: TRBD2
clone_size: NA
cdr3_aa: CASSTALADTDTQYF
cdr3_nt: TGCGCCAGCAGCACCGCGCTAGCGGACACAGATACGCAGTATTTT

j_call: TRBJ2-2
v_call: TRBV6-1
d_call: TRBD1
clone_size: many
cdr3_aa: CASRQGAESGELFF
cdr3_nt: TGTGCCAGCAGGCAGGGGGCGGAAAGCGGGGAGCTGTTTTTT

j_call: TRBJ2-3
v_call: TRBV7-8
d_call: NA
clone_size: few
cdr3_aa: CASSRGQAHTDTQYF
cdr3_nt: TGTGCCAGCAGCCGTGGGCAGGCACACACAGATACGCAGTATTTT

j_call: TRBJ2-7
v_call: TRBV20-1
d_call: TRBD1
clone_size: NA
cdr3_aa: CSAAPGQGAYEQYF
cdr3_nt: TGCAGTGCTGCCCCGGGACAGGGTGCCTACGAGCAGTACTTC

j_call: TRBJ1-2
v_call: TRBV7-9
d_call: TRBD1
clone_size: NA
cdr3_aa: CASTPTGGLVGYTF
cdr3_nt: TGTGCCAGCACCCCGACAGGGGGCCTTGTTGGCTACACCTTC

j_call: TRBJ1-2
v_call: TRBV20-1
d_call: TRBD1
clone_size: NA
cdr3_aa: CSASGTANYGYTF
cdr3_nt: TGCAGTGCTAGCGGGACAGCTAACTATGGCTACACCTTC

j_call: TRBJ2-6
v_call: TRBV7-2
d_call: TRBD2
clone_size: few
cdr3_aa: CASSLTSGISGANVLTF
cdr3_nt: TGTGCCAGCAGCCTAACTAGCGGGATCTCTGGGGCCAACGTCCTGACTTTC